This T cell receptor (beta chain) was profiled in a study of identical twins (dated by TCRdb to the mid-2010s). Study-level background: TCR alpha and beta repertoires from monozygotic twins, unrelated adults of various ages and cord blood were deep-sequenced to test whether fetal clonotypes persist. Replicate twin experiments were performed at different times using different library preparation protocols to rule out contamination. The paper's findings and limits, for the study overall: Abundant cord blood beta clonotypes carried fewer insertions; young adult naive repertoires showed a weaker similar trend, while memory repertoires showed none. Out-of-frame TCR alpha sequences shared between twins showed an excess of low generation-probability sequences compared with coincidental sharing between unrelated individuals. Recombination models systematically underestimated out-of-frame TCR alpha sharing in monozygotic twins but agreed with sharing between unrelated individuals. Invariant T cells such as MAIT and iNKT could partly confound zero-insertion analyses, although diverse VJ usage argued against such confounding for most clonotypes. Conclusions relied on cross-sectional statistical analysis, since the same donors could not be followed over many years. The excess sharing between twins in beta out-of-frame sequences was weaker because fewer shared sequences reduced the signal-to-noise ratio.

The library was produced with 5' RACE. TCRdb shows the sequencer as Illumina HiSeq 2000. Template switching introduced a universal primer binding site; the final cDNA contained a unique molecular identifier, enabling accurate counting of TCR cDNA molecules. Specific primers in the conserved constant-segment region were used to synthesize first-strand cDNA for the TCR alpha and beta chains. To control for contamination, every cDNA library was double barcoded, receiving both a SMART-Mk sample barcode and Illumina barcodes. TruSeq adapter sequences along with Illumina sample barcodes were introduced in two successive PCR steps. Sequencing of the TCR alpha and beta cDNA libraries was done on the Illumina HiSeq platform using custom primers. In the paper's pipeline: MiGEC processed the raw reads to extract unique molecular identifiers, while MiXCR was used to determine the CDR3 positions. Recombination models were inferred per individual with the repgenHMM and IGoR tools using an EM algorithm. The tcR package in R was used for shared clonotype analysis, with sharing normalized by the product of cloneset sizes. Out-of-frame nonproductive sequences were analyzed to study raw recombination free of thymic and clonal selection effects. TCRdb reworked the public reads: Q25 trimming with fastp, MiXCR clone assembly, productive beta chains retained. Every distinct CDR3 protein forms one entry, paired with its most common genes and DNA. The V and J calls reflect TCRdb's pipeline rather than the authors' work. This sample has approximately 240,000 distinct CDR3 sequences in its table, and more than 12% of those were observed once. The ten most abundant clones make up approximately 10% of the sample.

V sheds 2 bases and J sheds 5 bases, leaving 11 bases between their ends. Via the germline V gene, CDR1 is MNHEY and CDR2 SVGAGI. The CDR3 holds 14 amino acids from the cysteine to the phenylalanine. Only the CDR3 DNA is retained, 42 bases long and in frame from the first base. This clonotype occurred many times. Its antigen specificity is not known. Base qualities are not recorded, but no much larger clone differs from it by a single base. All donors were healthy Caucasians. Miltenyi CD45RO+ enrichment and human naive T-cell isolation kits were used to isolate memory (CD45RO+) and naive T cells from PBMC.

This TCR was recovered from a young woman in good health. Material: memory (CD45RO+) T cells sorted from blood. The sample's cell subset or site label, decoded: CD45RO+ enriched T cells. The receptor chain draws on TRBV6-5 and TRBJ2-3, with a weak D call of TRBD2 (6 bases match). At the DNA level, the sequence is TGTGCCAGCAGTTACAGGCAGGGAGGAGATACGCAGTATTTT. It specifies CASSYRQGGDTQYF.